Sequencing of this TCR beta chain was carried out in a study of T cells after yellow fever vaccination (dated by TCRdb to the late 2010s). For context, the study as a whole: Libraries from fractions with low cell numbers were prepared with the SMART-Seq v4 Ultra Low Input RNA kit. The cohort comprised two healthy male donors, one aged 18 to 30 and one aged 30 to 40 years. Blood samples were taken at several timepoints before and after primary and secondary immunization, and bulk PBMC replicates and cell subsets were isolated. To follow T-cell clones before and after both primary and booster YFV17D yellow fever vaccination, bulk TCR alpha and beta repertoires underwent longitudinal sequencing.

V is trimmed back by 0 bases and J by 5 bases, and the junction contains 9 bases that no gene match accounts for. The cysteine opens and the phenylalanine closes a CDR3 of 16 amino acids. The DNA shown is the 48-base CDR3, in frame from base 1. According to the germline V gene, CDR1 reads SGHDT and CDR2 reads YYEEEE. As to this clonotype: Its specific antigen is unknown. Base qualities are missing; no much larger clone stands one base away.

TCR cDNA was synthesized by 5'RACE template switching, through which a universal primer site and unique molecular identifiers were introduced. Priming for cDNA synthesis came from both the TCR alpha and TCR beta constant segments. Libraries were amplified in two PCR steps, with sample barcodes and sequencing adapters added in the second step. Libraries were sequenced on Illumina HiSeq 2500 (2x100 bp) or NovaSeq (2x150 bp). The source study handled its data this way. MIGEC was used to demultiplex reads and collapse the reads into UMI consensus sequences, and MiXCR was used for V(D)J alignment. Vaccine-responding clonotypes were identified with edgeR using replicate PBMC samples, with FDR below 0.01 and a log2 fold change above 5 up to day 15 being required. Bulk clonotypes were assigned CD4 or CD8 identity according to which sequenced CD4 or CD8 repertoire held them at higher abundance. Using fastp at Q25 and MiXCR, TCRdb reprocessed the public reads and kept productive beta chains. Entries that share a CDR3 protein sequence are merged under the most common genes and DNA. These V and J calls derive from TCRdb rather than the authors' analysis. The table for this sample lists 200,000 to 300,000 distinct CDR3 sequences; roughly 6.8% of them were counted only once. The leading ten clones occupy 0.8% to 1.2% of the sample.

The label giving this sample's treatment or condition can be read as: live attenuated yellow fever vaccine strain. PBMCs were isolated from peripheral blood using a standard Ficoll-Paque protocol. CD4 and CD8 T-cell fractions were isolated with Dynabeads CD4 and CD8 positive selection kits. TriZol was used to extract RNA from bulk PBMCs, from CD4 and CD8 fractions, and from dextramer-positive and dextramer-negative fractions. Here is what the overall study found, with its caveats: Compared with the primary T-cell response, the secondary T-cell response was faster but weaker, reaching its peak on day 5 rather than on day 15. The study included only a couple of donors, which limits how far the findings can be generalized. A small fraction of clonotypes appeared in both the CD4 and CD8 compartments, likely as a result of convergent recombination. Computational filtering was needed because FACS-sorted repertoires could contain abundant contaminating clonotypes from the bulk population. After the booster, most clones that had expanded after primary vaccination were detected again (roughly 96% of CD4 and roughly nine tenths of CD8), suggesting broad maintenance of memory.

Material: CD4+ T cells sorted from PBMCs, obtained on the day of the yellow fever booster vaccination. This TCR was recovered from a man aged 30-40 years who received the YFV17D yellow fever vaccine. In this chain, TRBV5-6 is recombined with TRBJ2-5, with TRBD1 identical over 8 junction bases. DNA sequence: TGTGCCAGCAGCTTGGTGGCCCAGGGGGCATGGGAGACCCAGTACTTC. Translated, this gives CASSLVAQGAWETQYF. The full variable domain, completed from the reference TRBV5-6 and TRBJ2-5 proteins outside the CDR3, reads DAGVTQSPTHLIKTRGQQVTLRCSPKSGHDTVSWYQQALGQGPQFIFQYYEEEERQRGNFPDRFSGHQFPNYSSELNVNALLLGDSALYLCASSLVAQGAWETQYFGPGTRLLVL.